This is a list of T cell receptor beta chains from one sample in a study of cytomegalovirus exposure and HLA in healthy donors. Generated by immunoSEQ multiplex PCR, the TCRdb table keeps only in-frame clones and is missing some. The sample includes under 200,000 clones, over 75% of them seen just once. The specimen was PBMCs. Source of these receptors: a male donor in good health and CMV-seronegative. CDR3s include the opening cysteine and the closing phenylalanine or tryptophan. Each record gives: V gene, J gene, CDR3 protein.

TRBV18,TRBJ1-4,CASSPVEAVREKLFF
TRBV10-1,TRBJ2-7,CASSRQGSSYEQYF
TRBV4-1,TRBJ2-7,CASSQDRRDYEQYF
TRBV6-5,TRBJ1-1,CASSVWTGNTEAFF
TRBV19,TRBJ2-4,CASSPTGEFGKNIQYF
TRBV4-1,TRBJ1-5,CASSLKAANSNQPQHF
TRBV6-1,TRBJ2-7,CASTPGQASYEQYF
TRBV10-3,TRBJ2-2,CATRDSGLAAYTGELFF
TRBV6-6,TRBJ2-1,CASSDRDRPYNEQFF
TRBV27,TRBJ1-6,CASSLERASPLHF
TRBV6-5,TRBJ2-7,CASSYSSGAHEQYF